This passage covers 32 T cell receptor beta chains from one sample sequenced in a study of T cells in Graves' hyperthyroidism and ophthalmopathy. Researchers amplified the TCR beta CDR3 regions from RNA transcripts. The TCR CDR3 was amplified in a first-round RT-PCR using the HTBI primer set. TCRdb independently ran MiXCR on the multiplex PCR reads; one entry per CDR3 protein. The top ten hold roughly 7.1% of the sample, which has 450,000 to 650,000 distinct CDR3 sequences, 12% to 15% seen once. What was sequenced was blood. The receptors come from a woman younger than 30 with Graves' ophthalmopathy.

This clonotype was picked up many times. The genes are TRBV30 and TRBJ1-1; 9 bases match TRBD1. The V gene's germline CDR1 is GTSNPN and CDR2 SVGIG (reference sequence). This CDR3 has 14 residues. V lost 1 base, J lost 1 base, and 1 base stayed unmatched. CDR3 DNA sequence: TGTGCCTGGAGTGCGGGACAGGGGAACACTGAAGCTTTCTTT. Its protein product is CAWSAGQGNTEAFF. Supplemented by reference TRBV30 and TRBJ1-1, the full variable domain reads SQTIHQWPATLVQPVGSPLSLECTVEGTSNPNLYWYRQAAGRGLQLLFYSVGIGQISSEVPQNLSASRPQDRQFILSSKKLLLSDSGFYLCAWSAGQGNTEAFFGQGTRLTVV.

This clonotype was counted many times. The chain links TRBV12-5 to TRBJ2-3; D could derive from TRBD1 or TRBD2 (5 bases each). The germline V and J ends were trimmed by 4 bases and 0 bases, with 8 bases remaining between them. The CDR3 has 14 amino acids. Germline V gene data show CDR1 as LGHNT and CDR2 as FRNRAP. CDR3 in amino acids: CASGSGTSTDTQYF. CDR3 sequence (DNA): TGTGCTAGTGGTTCCGGGACCAGCACAGATACGCAGTATTTT.

This clonotype showed up just a few times. The chain has TRBV12-3 or TRBV12-4 and TRBJ2-3; tentatively, D is TRBD1 (7 bases). The CDR3 length is 16 residues. V lost 10 bases to trimming and J lost 1 base, with 21 bases between them. The CDR3 sequence: CAITIKGAGRTDTQYF. The CDR3 DNA reads TGTGCCATAACCATCAAGGGGGCGGGACGCACAGATACGCAGTATTTT.

With respect to this clonotype: This clone may be a read error of a much larger clone one base away. J is TRBJ2-5 and V is TRBV10-3; D is unresolved. The J call is in doubt because the DNA end fits TRBJ2-1 better. In germline, CDR1 is ENHRY, CDR2 SYGVKD. CDR3 length: 15 amino acids. CDR3 sequence reads: CASSYLAILQETQFF. The DNA of the CDR3 is TGTGCCAGCAGTTACTTAGCCATACTACAAGAGACCCAGTTCTTC.

In the case of this clonotype: This may stem from a read error, because a much larger clone lies one nucleotide away. The V and J genes are TRBV29-1 and TRBJ2-2, with D perhaps matching TRBD1 or TRBD2 (6 bases each). The CDR3 consists of 19 residues. Trimming took off 3 bases at V and 1 base at J, with 24 bases between the two ends. CDR1 is SQVTM and CDR2 is ANQGSEA in the germline V gene. The CDR3 region has the DNA TGCAGCGTTGACCCCAGGGACCCGCCCGGGGGCGGGAACACCGGGGAGCTGTTTTTT. Translated, it gives CSVDPRDPPGGGNTGELFF.

This clonotype was recorded at least ten times. V is TRBV7-8 and J is TRBJ2-1; D is uncertain. V shed 2 bases and J shed 0 bases, with 8 bases lying between them. This CDR3 spans 15 amino acids. The V gene's germline CDR1 is SGHVS and CDR2 FQNEAQ. CDR3 DNA sequence: TGTGCCAGCAGCTTACTCGTCCTCTCCTACAATGAGCAGTTCTTC. The encoded protein is CASSLLVLSYNEQFF.

This clonotype was detected many times. The chain combines TRBV7-9 with TRBJ2-5, with D maybe TRBD1 (6 bases). With 11 bases removed from V and 5 bases from J, the gap between germline ends came to 18 bases. This CDR3 is built from 13 residues. From germline, CDR1 is SEHNR and CDR2 FQNEAQ (reference sequence). The DNA of the CDR3 is TGTGCCGGGGGCCGGGACCTCCGGGAGACCCAGTACTTC. The encoded protein is CAGGRDLRETQYF.

V is TRBV28 and J is TRBJ2-7, with a possible D match to TRBD1 (6 bases). Trimming cost V 3 bases and J 0 bases, with 12 bases left between them. The CDR3 is 15 amino acids. Germline values: CDR1 MDHEN, CDR2 SYDVKM. The CDR3 here is CASSFPAGASYEQYF. In nucleotides, the CDR3 is TGTGCCAGCAGTTTCCCTGCAGGGGCCTCCTACGAGCAGTACTTC.

This clonotype was seen at least ten times. V and J are TRBV12-3 or TRBV12-4 and TRBJ2-7; D is unresolved. The CDR3 totals 16 residues. V was cut by 7 bases and J by 0 bases, with 19 bases left in between. The DNA for the CDR3 is TGTGCCAGCAAAAGGGCTGCATCACGGAGCTCCTACGAGCAGTACTTC. Amino acids: CASKRAASRSSYEQYF.

This clonotype has at least ten counts. The V gene is TRBV6-2 or TRBV6-3, the J gene TRBJ2-1, with 12 bases fitting TRBD2. The CDR3 runs 15 residues. CDR1 and CDR2 (germline): MNHEY, SVGEGT. J gave up 7 bases and V 5 bases, and 6 bases lay outside the gene matches. The CDR3 DNA is TGTGCCAGCAGTAGGAGGCTAGCGGGAGGGAATGAGCAGTTCTTC. Translated: CASSRRLAGGNEQFF.

This clonotype was observed at least ten times. The chain couples TRBV5-5 to TRBJ2-5; 7 nucleotides align to TRBD1. The ends lost 0 bases at V and 5 bases at J; junction bases unmatched: 7. Germline V gives CDR1 SGHKS, CDR2 YYEKEE (reference sequence). The CDR3 length is 15 residues. The CDR3 nucleotides read TGTGCCAGCAGCTTGGGCCAGGGGGTTCGGGAGACCCAGTACTTC. Its protein is CASSLGQGVRETQYF.

The chain has TRBV6-1 and TRBJ2-1, with TRBD1 matching over 10 bases. V gave up 6 bases and J gave up 2 bases; unmatched junction bases: 4. The germline V gene has CDR1 MNHNS and CDR2 SASEGT. This CDR3 contains 15 residues. This CDR3 reads CASRGTGEPYNEQFF. The CDR3 region has the DNA TGTGCCAGCAGGGGGACAGGGGAACCCTACAATGAGCAGTTCTTC.

This clonotype has ten or more counts. V and J are TRBV7-6 and TRBJ2-1; TRBD1 or TRBD2 may be the D gene (5 bases each). V was trimmed by 3 bases and J by 7 bases, leaving 13 bases between them. Germline V gene data show CDR1 as SGHVS and CDR2 as FNYEAQ. This CDR3 region has 14 residues. The CDR3 nucleotides read TGTGCCAGCAGCTTGCCTGGGGGTGATAATGAGCAGTTCTTC. Its protein product is CASSLPGGDNEQFF.

This clonotype has a handful of counts. The rearrangement links TRBV5-1 to TRBJ1-2; weak D call: TRBD1 (5 bases). This CDR3 has 18 residues. Trimming took off 0 bases at V and 2 bases at J, with 20 bases between the two ends. The germline V gene has CDR1 SGHRS and CDR2 YFSETQ. This chain's CDR3 is CASSLDGTPRGGNYGYTF. The CDR3 bases are TGCGCCAGCAGCTTGGACGGGACCCCGCGCGGGGGAAACTATGGCTACACCTTC. The entire variable domain, with the rest obtained from reference TRBV5-1 and TRBJ1-2, is as follows: KAGVTQTPRYLIKTRGQQVTLSCSPISGHRSVSWYQQTPGQGLQFLFEYFSETQRNKGNFPGRFSGRQFSNSRSEMNVSTLELGDSALYLCASSLDGTPRGGNYGYTFGSGTRLTVV.

The chain has TRBV7-2 and TRBJ1-2, with a weak D call TRBD1 (5 bases). The V end lost 5 bases, the J end lost 3 bases, and 19 bases lay between the germline ends. There are 16 residues in the CDR3. Looked up from germline, CDR1 is SGHTA and CDR2 is FQGNSA. The CDR3 DNA reads as TGTGCCAGCAGCCCGACCACCGGGCAGGGCTACTATGGCTACACCTTC. This codes for CASSPTTGQGYYGYTF.

The table lists this clonotype with many counts. The chain joins TRBV6-1 to TRBJ1-2; perhaps TRBD1 as D (5 bases). V shed 7 bases and J shed 5 bases, with 14 bases lying between them. There are 13 residues in the CDR3. Germline V gene lookup returns CDR1 MNHNS and CDR2 SASEGT. The chain's CDR3 is CASNSPGGYGYTF. For the CDR3, the DNA is TGTGCCAGCAACTCACCGGGGGGGTATGGCTACACCTTC.

This clonotype was counted at least ten times. J is TRBJ2-1 and V is TRBV24-1, with TRBD2 identical over 9 bases. This CDR3 region has 18 residues. V shed 3 bases, J shed 9 bases, and the junction held 17 bases outside the gene matches. Germline V lookup: CDR1 KGHDR, CDR2 SFDVKD. CDR3 in DNA: TGTGCCACCAGTGATCGCGAGCTCAGGCTAGCGGGATATGGTGAGCAGTTCTTC. Translated: CATSDRELRLAGYGEQFF.

This clonotype was observed at least ten times. V and J are TRBV20-1 and TRBJ2-3; D not resolved. The CDR3 covers 15 residues. Per germline, CDR1 DFQATT and CDR2 SNEGSKA (reference sequence). Trimming took off 3 bases at V and 6 bases at J, with 19 bases between the two ends. The CDR3: CSARDPLDTSDTQYF. CDR3 DNA: TGCAGTGCTAGGGACCCCCTCGATACTTCGGATACGCAGTATTTT.

This clonotype was picked up a small number of times. This chain links TRBV19 with TRBJ2-3; no definite D call. V gave up 4 bases and J gave up 2 bases, with 10 bases separating them. The CDR3 has 14 residues. CDR1 is LNHDA and CDR2 is SQIVND in the germline V gene (reference sequence). The CDR3 nucleotides are TGTGCCAGTAGTAACGGGCGTACCACAGATACGCAGTATTTT. Translated, it gives CASSNGRTTDTQYF.

In its sample, this clonotype was seen many times. The chain couples TRBV7-8 to TRBJ2-1; no definite D call. The CDR3 is made up of 13 amino acids. CDR1 SGHVS and CDR2 FQNEAQ come from the germline V gene. Trimming left V 2 bases short and J 10 bases short, with 12 bases between. The CDR3 here is CASSLSPVREQFF. The CDR3 nucleotides read TGTGCCAGCAGCTTAAGCCCAGTCAGGGAGCAGTTCTTC.

The gene calls are TRBV28 and TRBJ2-1; 14 bases line up with TRBD2. The CDR3 extends over 18 amino acids. V was clipped by 10 bases and J by 6 bases; unmatched bases: 17. The germline V gene encodes CDR1 MDHEN and CDR2 SYDVKM. The CDR3 DNA reads as TGTGCCAACAGCTCAAATACCGGGACTAGCGGGAGTCTCAATGAGCAGTTCTTC. Its translation: CANSSNTGTSGSLNEQFF.

This clonotype showed up many times. J is TRBJ2-2 and V is TRBV12-3 or TRBV12-4; TRBD2 might be the D (6 bases). The CDR3 is made up of 17 amino acids. The V gene lost 6 bases and the J gene lost 4 bases, with 21 bases spanning the gap. CDR3 residues: CASSPPPQRVLTGELFF. CDR3 DNA sequence: TGTGCCAGCAGCCCCCCCCCTCAGCGGGTTCTCACCGGGGAGCTGTTTTTT.

The J gene is TRBJ1-5, the V gene TRBV30; possible D gene TRBD1, 5 bases. The germline V gene encodes CDR1 GTSNPN and CDR2 SVGIG (reference sequence). This CDR3 region has 13 residues. V was pared by 7 bases and J by 1 base, with 11 bases between. The CDR3 region is CASPRDSNQPQHF. The DNA for the CDR3 is TGTGCCTCACCCCGGGACAGCAATCAGCCCCAGCATTTT.

There are many counts of this clonotype. One end of the junction fails to match germline, which may point to a read error. J is TRBJ2-7 and V is TRBV5-1; D is possibly TRBD2 (6 bases). CDR1 and CDR2 (germline): SGHRS, YFSETQ. The CDR3 contains 14 residues. The CDR3 spells CASRLAGSPYEQYF. The CDR3 coding sequence is TGCGCCAGCAGATTGGCGGGGAGTCCCTACGAGCAGTACTTC.

This clonotype was recorded many times. This sequence joins TRBV7-9 and TRBJ1-1, with D perhaps matching TRBD1 (5 bases). Per the germline V gene, CDR1 is SEHNR and CDR2 is FQNEAQ (reference sequence). The CDR3 extends over 16 amino acids. Trimming left V 2 bases short and J 2 bases short, with 15 bases between. The CDR3 DNA follows: TGTGCCAGCAGCTTAAGGCCAGGGAGTCCCAACACTGAAGCTTTCTTT. It yields the protein CASSLRPGSPNTEAFF.

This clonotype came up many times. The V and J genes are TRBV27 and TRBJ2-7; 15 nucleotides match TRBD2. The CDR3 is 19 amino acids. Germline lookup yields CDR1 MNHEY and CDR2 SMNVEV (reference sequence). V shed 8 bases, J shed 2 bases, and the junction held 16 bases outside the gene matches. CDR3 in DNA: TGTGCCAGCTCGGGGGCGAACTCCCGGACTAGCGGGAGGGCCTACGAGCAGTACTTC. Protein sequence: CASSGANSRTSGRAYEQYF.

The table lists this clonotype with many counts. The CDR3 nucleotides read TGTGCCATCAGTGATGTCGGACTAGGGAGCACAGATACGCAGTATTTT. Its protein is CAISDVGLGSTDTQYF. This chain connects TRBV10-3 to TRBJ2-3; 7 bases map to TRBD2. This CDR3 has 16 amino acids. The germline V gene has CDR1 ENHRY and CDR2 SYGVKD. The V segment lost 3 bases and the J segment 0 bases; nucleotides outside the gene matches: 6.

This clonotype showed up just a few times. The chain carries TRBV7-2 and TRBJ1-3; 8 nucleotides agree with TRBD1. The germline V gene has CDR1 SGHTA and CDR2 FQGNSA. This CDR3 is 14 amino acids long. V was clipped by 4 bases and J by 4 bases; unmatched bases: 3. The CDR3 loop reads CASSSWTGGNTIYF. The CDR3 nucleotides read TGTGCCAGCAGCTCCTGGACAGGGGGAAACACCATATATTTT.

About this clonotype: This may stem from a read error, because a much larger clone lies one nucleotide away. The chain recombines TRBV20-1 with TRBJ1-2, with D unresolved. Trimming took 3 bases from V and 7 from J, leaving 12 bases between them. Germline V gene lookup returns CDR1 DFQATT and CDR2 SNEGSKA (reference sequence). The CDR3 has 12 amino acids. In DNA form, the CDR3 reads TGCAGTGCTAGGGGCCCGGATCCTGGCTACACCTTC. The encoded protein is CSARGPDPGYTF.

J is TRBJ2-1 and V is TRBV28; D not resolved. Trimming removed 6 bases from V and 8 bases from J, with 17 bases in between. Germline V CDR1 and CDR2: MDHEN, SYDVKM. This CDR3 contains 14 residues. CDR3 sequence: CASSPPSPGDEQFF. The CDR3 DNA is TGTGCCAGCAGCCCACCGTCCCCAGGTGATGAGCAGTTCTTC. Combining the CDR3 with reference TRBV28 and TRBJ2-1 gives the whole variable domain DVKVTQSSRYLVKRTGEKVFLECVQDMDHENMFWYRQDPGLGLRLIYFSYDVKMKEKGDIPEGYSVSREKKERFSLILESASTNQTSMYLCASSPPSPGDEQFFGPGTRLTVL.

This clonotype was recorded at least ten times. The V call is TRBV3-1, the J call TRBJ2-1, with TRBD2 matching 8 bases. V was pared by 0 bases and J by 5 bases, with 9 bases of the junction left unmatched. Germline CDR1 is LGHDT and CDR2 is YNNKEL (reference sequence). The CDR3 is 17 amino acids. CDR3 sequence: CASSQDLTSGTNNEQFF. DNA of the CDR3: TGTGCCAGCAGCCAAGACCTTACTAGCGGAACCAACAATGAGCAGTTCTTC.

This clonotype was found many times. The V gene is TRBV5-1, the J gene TRBJ2-7; D is uncertain. V was trimmed by 3 bases and J by 6 bases, leaving 10 bases between them. CDR1 is SGHRS and CDR2 is YFSETQ in the germline V gene. This CDR3 contains 12 residues. DNA for the CDR3: TGCGCCAGCAGCTGGGATCGACCCGAGCAGTACTTC. Translation: CASSWDRPEQYF.